Listed below are T cell receptor beta chains from one sample, sequenced in a study of T cell responses to AZD1222 COVID-19 vaccine. Method: immunoSEQ multiplex PCR; TCRdb's copy keeps in-frame clones and lacks some. The sample holds about 64,000 clones, over 80% seen once. The sample consisted of peripheral blood, taken 28 days after the second dose of the MenACWY control vaccine. These receptors were collected from an adult who received the MenACWY meningococcal vaccine as a control. The CDR3 runs from the conserved cysteine through the conserved F or W. Each record gives: J gene, D gene, clone size, V gene, CDR3 DNA, CDR3 protein. The D gene is left open where the match is weak. Clone size appears in some rows only: once, few, many, or a class for an expanded clone.

J gene: TRBJ1-1
D gene: TRBD1
clone size: NA
V gene: TRBV5-1
CDR3 DNA: TGCGCCAGCAGGGTTGGGTTCACAGGGGGCACTGAAGCTTTCTTT
CDR3 protein: CASRVGFTGGTEAFF

J gene: TRBJ2-7
D gene: NA
clone size: NA
V gene: TRBV27
CDR3 DNA: TGTGCCACCGCCCCGGACAGCGGACCGAAGCAGTACTTC
CDR3 protein: CATAPDSGPKQYF

J gene: TRBJ2-7
D gene: NA
clone size: once
V gene: TRBV9
CDR3 DNA: TGTGCCAACCCGGGACAATCATACGAGCAGTACTTC
CDR3 protein: CANPGQSYEQYF

J gene: TRBJ2-5
D gene: NA
clone size: NA
V gene: TRBV27
CDR3 DNA: TGTGCCAGCTCGCAGATGGGCCTCCAAGAGACCCAGTACTTC
CDR3 protein: CASSQMGLQETQYF

J gene: TRBJ2-7
D gene: NA
clone size: NA
V gene: TRBV27
CDR3 DNA: TGTGCCAGCAGCCCCTATAGCTCCTACGAGCAGTACTTC
CDR3 protein: CASSPYSSYEQYF

J gene: TRBJ2-7
D gene: NA
clone size: NA
V gene: TRBV5-6
CDR3 DNA: TGTGCCAGCAGCTCACGCCATTACGAGCAGTACTTC
CDR3 protein: CASSSRHYEQYF

J gene: TRBJ1-1
D gene: NA
clone size: NA
V gene: TRBV30
CDR3 DNA: TGTGCCTGGAGTGTACGACCGAACACTGAAGCTTTCTTT
CDR3 protein: CAWSVRPNTEAFF

J gene: TRBJ2-7
D gene: TRBD1
clone size: once
V gene: TRBV6-5
CDR3 DNA: TGTGCCAGCGAACAAGGACAGGGTCAATACGAGCAGTACTTC
CDR3 protein: CASEQGQGQYEQYF

J gene: TRBJ2-5
D gene: NA
clone size: NA
V gene: TRBV5-1
CDR3 DNA: TGCGCCAGCGGACGTGAGACTAAAGAGACCCAGTACTTC
CDR3 protein: CASGRETKETQYF

J gene: TRBJ1-2
D gene: TRBD1
clone size: NA
V gene: TRBV5-1
CDR3 DNA: TGCGCCAGCAGCTTGACCCCGGACAGGGAAGGCTACACCTTC
CDR3 protein: CASSLTPDREGYTF

J gene: TRBJ2-3
D gene: TRBD1
clone size: NA
V gene: TRBV3-1/TRBV3-2
CDR3 DNA: TGTGCCAGCAGCCCGTCCGGGCAGGGGGAAACAGATACGCAGTATTTT
CDR3 protein: CASSPSGQGETDTQYF

J gene: TRBJ2-7
D gene: TRBD1
clone size: NA
V gene: TRBV10-2
CDR3 DNA: TGCGCCAGCAGTGAGTTGAGGACAGGGACCTACGAGCAGTACTTC
CDR3 protein: CASSELRTGTYEQYF

J gene: TRBJ2-3
D gene: NA
clone size: NA
V gene: TRBV7-9
CDR3 DNA: TGTGCCAGCAGCATTACAGGCGAAACAGATACGCAGTATTTT
CDR3 protein: CASSITGETDTQYF

J gene: TRBJ2-5
D gene: NA
clone size: NA
V gene: TRBV7-7
CDR3 DNA: TGTGCCAGCAGCCCGCTCGGTTCGGGGGATGAGACCCAGTACTTC
CDR3 protein: CASSPLGSGDETQYF

J gene: TRBJ1-2
D gene: TRBD1
clone size: NA
V gene: TRBV6-5
CDR3 DNA: TGTGCCAGCAGTTACACGCCGGGACAGTATAACTATGGCTACACCTTC
CDR3 protein: CASSYTPGQYNYGYTF

J gene: TRBJ2-2
D gene: TRBD2
clone size: NA
V gene: TRBV29-1
CDR3 DNA: TGCAGCGTTCCAACTAGCGGGAGGAATGGGGAGCTGTTTTTT
CDR3 protein: CSVPTSGRNGELFF

J gene: TRBJ2-1
D gene: TRBD2
clone size: NA
V gene: TRBV24-1
CDR3 DNA: TGTGCCACCAGTGATCCTAGCGGGATCTACAATGAGCAGTTCTTC
CDR3 protein: CATSDPSGIYNEQFF

J gene: TRBJ1-6
D gene: NA
clone size: NA
V gene: TRBV5-8
CDR3 DNA: TGTGCCAGCAGCTTGGATATGGGGTATAATTCACCCCTCCACTTT
CDR3 protein: CASSLDMGYNSPLHF

J gene: TRBJ1-2
D gene: NA
clone size: NA
V gene: TRBV6-5
CDR3 DNA: TGTGTAATCGGGGAGGGCAGGGCCAACTATGGCTACACCTTC
CDR3 protein: CVIGEGRANYGYTF

J gene: TRBJ1-2
D gene: NA
clone size: NA
V gene: TRBV5-1
CDR3 DNA: TGCGCCAGCAGCTACCGACAGGCTGGGGGCCTCGGCTACACCTTC
CDR3 protein: CASSYRQAGGLGYTF

J gene: TRBJ2-7
D gene: NA
clone size: once
V gene: TRBV28
CDR3 DNA: TGTGCCAGCAGTTTAGACGCCTACGAGCAGTACTTC
CDR3 protein: CASSLDAYEQYF

J gene: TRBJ2-5
D gene: NA
clone size: NA
V gene: TRBV27
CDR3 DNA: TGTGCCAGCAGTTTGGGCCAGGGGACCCAGTACTTC
CDR3 protein: CASSLGQGTQYF

J gene: TRBJ2-7
D gene: NA
clone size: NA
V gene: TRBV28
CDR3 DNA: TGTGCCAGCTGTAGGGGGATATCCTACGAGCAGTACTTC
CDR3 protein: CASCRGISYEQYF

J gene: TRBJ2-7
D gene: NA
clone size: few
V gene: TRBV19
CDR3 DNA: TGTGCCAGTAGTAGGGACGAAACCTACGAGCAGTACTTC
CDR3 protein: CASSRDETYEQYF

J gene: TRBJ1-3
D gene: NA
clone size: NA
V gene: TRBV28
CDR3 DNA: TGTGCCAGCAGTCCCTCGAGGGGCGGAAACACCATATATTTT
CDR3 protein: CASSPSRGGNTIYF

J gene: TRBJ1-2
D gene: NA
clone size: NA
V gene: TRBV28
CDR3 DNA: TGTGCCAGCAGTCCCCCGCGGGGAGCTAGAACCTTC
CDR3 protein: CASSPPRGARTF

J gene: TRBJ1-1
D gene: NA
clone size: NA
V gene: TRBV28
CDR3 DNA: TGTGCCAGCAGTTTGGACGCGCCTGAAGCTTTCTTT
CDR3 protein: CASSLDAPEAFF

J gene: TRBJ1-5
D gene: NA
clone size: NA
V gene: TRBV18
CDR3 DNA: TGTGCCAGCTCAGCAGAGACAGTGAATCAGCCCCAGCATTTT
CDR3 protein: CASSAETVNQPQHF

J gene: TRBJ2-2
D gene: TRBD1
clone size: NA
V gene: TRBV19
CDR3 DNA: TGTGCCAGTAGTGTCTCCGGGACAGGGGTCGGCGGGGAGCTGTTTTTT
CDR3 protein: CASSVSGTGVGGELFF

J gene: TRBJ2-2
D gene: NA
clone size: NA
V gene: TRBV11-3
CDR3 DNA: TGTGCCAGCAGAGTAGTAGCGGCCACCACCGGGGAGCTGTTTTTT
CDR3 protein: CASRVVAATTGELFF

J gene: TRBJ1-3
D gene: NA
clone size: NA
V gene: TRBV2
CDR3 DNA: TGTGCCAGCAGTGATTTTGAACCTCCTGGAAACACCATATATTTT
CDR3 protein: CASSDFEPPGNTIYF

J gene: TRBJ2-7
D gene: NA
clone size: NA
V gene: TRBV27
CDR3 DNA: TGTGCCAGCAGTTTAGGAGGTTGGGACGAGCAGTACTTC
CDR3 protein: CASSLGGWDEQYF

J gene: TRBJ1-2
D gene: NA
clone size: NA
V gene: TRBV27
CDR3 DNA: TGTGCCAGCAGTTCCGCAGCCTTTTCTAACTATGGCTACACCTTC
CDR3 protein: CASSSAAFSNYGYTF

J gene: TRBJ2-3
D gene: NA
clone size: NA
V gene: TRBV3-1/TRBV3-2
CDR3 DNA: TGTGCCAGCAATCCAACAGGGCTTAGCACAGATACGCAGTATTTT
CDR3 protein: CASNPTGLSTDTQYF

J gene: TRBJ1-6
D gene: NA
clone size: NA
V gene: TRBV6-5
CDR3 DNA: TGTGCCAGCGGGCCCCTGTCCGAGGGTGGTTCACCCCTCCACTTT
CDR3 protein: CASGPLSEGGSPLHF

J gene: TRBJ2-1
D gene: TRBD1
clone size: NA
V gene: TRBV27
CDR3 DNA: TGTGCCAGCAGTATCGCTACAGGGGGGTCCTACAATGAGCAGTTCTTC
CDR3 protein: CASSIATGGSYNEQFF

J gene: TRBJ2-2
D gene: NA
clone size: NA
V gene: TRBV24-1
CDR3 DNA: TGTGCCACCAGTGATTATAGTCGTGGGGACACCGGGGAGCTGTTTTTT
CDR3 protein: CATSDYSRGDTGELFF

J gene: TRBJ2-3
D gene: TRBD1
clone size: NA
V gene: TRBV28
CDR3 DNA: TGTGCCAGCAGTCCGCGGACAGGGGGGACATATACGCAGTATTTT
CDR3 protein: CASSPRTGGTYTQYF

J gene: TRBJ2-3
D gene: TRBD1
clone size: NA
V gene: TRBV28
CDR3 DNA: TGTGCCAGCAGTCGACAGGGTCGGACAGATACGCAGTATTTT
CDR3 protein: CASSRQGRTDTQYF

J gene: TRBJ2-1
D gene: TRBD1
clone size: NA
V gene: TRBV6-5
CDR3 DNA: TGTGCCAGTGACAGGGGTTACAATGAGCAGTTCTTC
CDR3 protein: CASDRGYNEQFF

J gene: TRBJ2-5
D gene: NA
clone size: NA
V gene: TRBV10-3
CDR3 DNA: TGTGCCATCAGTGAGTCGACCGAGACCCAGTACTTC
CDR3 protein: CAISESTETQYF

J gene: TRBJ1-5
D gene: NA
clone size: NA
V gene: TRBV12-5
CDR3 DNA: TGTGCTAGTGGTTTAGACGTGGGCGGCAGGGGCAATCAGCCCCAGCATTTT
CDR3 protein: CASGLDVGGRGNQPQHF

J gene: TRBJ2-6
D gene: NA
clone size: NA
V gene: TRBV7-3
CDR3 DNA: TGTGCCAGCAGCTTATACAAACCCGGGGCCAACGTCCTGACTTTC
CDR3 protein: CASSLYKPGANVLTF

J gene: TRBJ2-1
D gene: NA
clone size: NA
V gene: TRBV20-1
CDR3 DNA: TGCAGTTCCCGGGTCTACAATGAGCAGTTCTTC
CDR3 protein: CSSRVYNEQFF

J gene: TRBJ2-7
D gene: TRBD1
clone size: NA
V gene: TRBV15
CDR3 DNA: TGTGCCACCAGCACCTTACTCCCCGGGACAGGGGTTTCAGAGCAGTACTTC
CDR3 protein: CATSTLLPGTGVSEQYF

J gene: TRBJ1-4
D gene: NA
clone size: NA
V gene: TRBV3-1/TRBV3-2
CDR3 DNA: TGTGCCAGCAGCCAAACCGACAGCACTAATGAAAAACTGTTTTTT
CDR3 protein: CASSQTDSTNEKLFF

J gene: TRBJ2-1
D gene: TRBD2
clone size: NA
V gene: TRBV4-1
CDR3 DNA: TGCGCCAGCAGCCAAGAGACCGCGGGGGTTGAGCAGTTCTTC
CDR3 protein: CASSQETAGVEQFF

J gene: TRBJ2-1
D gene: TRBD2
clone size: NA
V gene: TRBV14
CDR3 DNA: TGTGCCAGCAGCCGACTAGCGGGAGGATACAATGAGCAGTTCTTC
CDR3 protein: CASSRLAGGYNEQFF

J gene: TRBJ2-3
D gene: TRBD2
clone size: few
V gene: TRBV7-9
CDR3 DNA: TGTGCCAGCAGCTTATCGACTAGCGGGAGAACAGATACGCAGTATTTT
CDR3 protein: CASSLSTSGRTDTQYF

J gene: TRBJ1-5
D gene: NA
clone size: NA
V gene: TRBV6-5
CDR3 DNA: TGTGCCAGCGGCAGCAATCAGCCCCAGCATTTT
CDR3 protein: CASGSNQPQHF

J gene: TRBJ1-5
D gene: NA
clone size: NA
V gene: TRBV5-1
CDR3 DNA: TGCGCCAGCAGCAGGGACGGTAATCAGCCCCAGCATTTT
CDR3 protein: CASSRDGNQPQHF

J gene: TRBJ1-6
D gene: NA
clone size: NA
V gene: TRBV3-1/TRBV3-2
CDR3 DNA: TGTGCCAGCAGGAGCTCAGGACGGGCCAATTCACCCCTCCACTTT
CDR3 protein: CASRSSGRANSPLHF

J gene: TRBJ2-1
D gene: NA
clone size: NA
V gene: TRBV10-1
CDR3 DNA: TGCGCCAGCAGTGAAGCCGGGAGAAATGAGCAGTTCTTC
CDR3 protein: CASSEAGRNEQFF

J gene: TRBJ2-3
D gene: NA
clone size: NA
V gene: TRBV7-9
CDR3 DNA: TGTGCCAGCAGCCCCGGGCCCACAGATACGCAGTATTTT
CDR3 protein: CASSPGPTDTQYF

J gene: TRBJ2-1
D gene: TRBD2
clone size: NA
V gene: TRBV6-4
CDR3 DNA: TGTGCCAGCAGTGATGAAGAGACTAGCGGCAATGAGCAGTTCTTC
CDR3 protein: CASSDEETSGNEQFF

J gene: TRBJ2-7
D gene: NA
clone size: NA
V gene: TRBV2
CDR3 DNA: TGTGCCAGCAGTCTTTACGAGCAGTACTTC
CDR3 protein: CASSLYEQYF

J gene: TRBJ2-6
D gene: NA
clone size: NA
V gene: TRBV7-7
CDR3 DNA: TGTGCTAGCAGCCCGGATTTTTCTGGGGCCAACGTCCTGACTTTC
CDR3 protein: CASSPDFSGANVLTF

J gene: TRBJ1-2
D gene: TRBD1
clone size: NA
V gene: TRBV24-1
CDR3 DNA: TGTGCCACCAGTGATCCCGGACAGGGAGGAAGGGGCTACACCTTC
CDR3 protein: CATSDPGQGGRGYTF

J gene: TRBJ2-3
D gene: NA
clone size: NA
V gene: TRBV5-8
CDR3 DNA: TGTGCCAGCAGCTCTAGCTCCGGGACAGATACGCAGTATTTT
CDR3 protein: CASSSSSGTDTQYF